The 21 T cell receptor beta chains below come from one sample, sequenced in a study of Graves' ophthalmopathy and Graves' hyperthyroidism. Amplification targeted the TCR beta CDR3 regions, with RNA transcripts as the source material. An opening RT-PCR round employed HTBI primers and preceded a second-round multiplex PCR. TCRdb called the multiplex PCR reads again in MiXCR, with one record for every CDR3 protein. The sample holds around 340,000 distinct CDR3 sequences, about 17% seen once. The sequenced sample consisted of peripheral blood. The receptors shown here come from an adult man with Graves' ophthalmopathy.

This clonotype came up many times. The chain couples TRBV7-2 to TRBJ1-5; 9 bases map to TRBD1. Per germline, CDR1 SGHTA and CDR2 FQGNSA. The V segment lost 5 bases and the J segment 7 bases; nucleotides outside the gene matches: 9. This CDR3 region has 15 residues. DNA of the CDR3: TGTGCCAGCAGCCCTGGGACAGGGTTGTACCAGCCCCAGCATTTT. Translating gives CASSPGTGLYQPQHF.

Note on this clonotype: This CDR3 fails to terminate in the conserved phenylalanine or tryptophan, so it likely reflects a read error. The rearrangement uses TRBV20-1 and TRBJ2-7, with 14 bases that match TRBD2. Per germline, CDR1 DFQATT and CDR2 SNEGSKA (reference sequence). The CDR3 has 15 residues. The V gene end was trimmed by 4 bases and the J gene end by 5 bases; junction bases not matched to a gene: 7. The CDR3 sequence is CSATLPGLAGDEQYL. The DNA for the CDR3 is TGCAGTGCTACACTTCCGGGACTAGCGGGAGACGAGCAGTACCTC.

J is TRBJ1-6 and V is TRBV12-3 or TRBV12-4; D is unresolved. V shed 4 bases and J shed 1 base, with 17 bases lying between them. The CDR3 totals 18 residues. CDR3 amino acids: CASSSMPKASSYNSPLHF. The CDR3 DNA sequence: TGTGCCAGCAGTTCCATGCCCAAAGCGAGTTCCTATAATTCACCCCTCCACTTT.

The sample holds many counts of this clonotype. The rearrangement joins TRBV7-2 to TRBJ2-7, with 13 positions matching TRBD2. Germline CDR1 SGHTA, CDR2 FQGNSA. The V gene end was trimmed by 4 bases and the J gene end by 4 bases; junction bases not matched to a gene: 4. There are 15 residues in the CDR3. The CDR3, as DNA: TGTGCCAGCAGCTACCGGACTAGCGGGGGATACGAGCAGTACTTC. Its protein product is CASSYRTSGGYEQYF.

This clonotype showed up many times. This rearrangement joins TRBV7-2 to TRBJ2-7, with 7 positions matching TRBD1. V shed 5 bases and J 5 bases; nucleotides not matched to a gene: 6. From germline, CDR1 is SGHTA and CDR2 FQGNSA. The CDR3 is made up of 13 amino acids. The chain's CDR3 is CASSILTGDEQYF. In DNA form, the CDR3 reads TGTGCCAGCAGCATACTAACAGGGGACGAGCAGTACTTC.

This clonotype was counted between two and nine times. This chain connects TRBV6-2 or TRBV6-3 to TRBJ1-1; D is ambiguous. This CDR3 is 11 amino acids long. V lost 4 bases to trimming and J lost 5 bases, with 5 bases between them. In germline, CDR1 is MNHEY, CDR2 SVGEGT. In nucleotides, the CDR3 is TGTGCCAGCAGTTGGAGGACTGAAGCTTTCTTT. It encodes CASSWRTEAFF.

This clonotype was detected ten times or more. The rearrangement uses TRBV10-3 and TRBJ2-7; TRBD1 matches 8 bases. Germline CDR1 reads ENHRY; CDR2 reads SYGVKD. The V segment lost 4 bases and the J segment 3 bases; nucleotides outside the gene matches: 8. This CDR3 has 15 amino acids. The CDR3 nucleotides are TGTGCCATCAGTGCCTCCACAGGGGGTAACTACGAGCAGTACTTC. Protein product: CAISASTGGNYEQYF.

This clonotype was picked up many times. The V gene is TRBV11-2, the J gene TRBJ2-2; weak D call: TRBD1 (6 bases). Trimming removed 2 bases at V and 1 base at J, with 14 bases between. In germline, CDR1 is SGHAT, CDR2 FQNNGV. This CDR3 is 17 amino acids long. The CDR3 loop is CASSLFWGTLNTGELFF. The CDR3 nucleotides are TGTGCCAGCAGCTTATTTTGGGGGACACTGAACACCGGGGAGCTGTTTTTT.

This clonotype was seen at least ten times. V gene TRBV12-3 or TRBV12-4 combines with J gene TRBJ1-5; D unresolved. This CDR3 region has 15 residues. Deletions cut 3 bases from V and 2 bases from J, with 11 bases between. The CDR3 nucleotides are TGTGCCAGCAGTTTGGATAACATGGGCAATCAGCCCCAGCATTTT. This encodes CASSLDNMGNQPQHF.

This clonotype was recorded many times. V gene TRBV20-1 combines with J gene TRBJ2-7; 9 nucleotides line up with TRBD1. The CDR3 has 13 amino acids. Per germline, CDR1 DFQATT and CDR2 SNEGSKA (reference sequence). The CDR3 DNA reads TGCAGGAGATACCGGGACAGGGAGTACGAGCAGTACTTC. It encodes CRRYRDREYEQYF.

This clonotype was detected many times. The chain combines TRBV28 with TRBJ1-5; D perhaps matches TRBD1 (6 bases). The CDR3 contains 18 residues. The V end lost 5 bases, the J end lost 0 bases, and 20 bases lay between the germline ends. Germline CDR1 and CDR2: MDHEN and SYDVKM. CDR3 sequence: CASSLTQGVGYSNQPQHF. The CDR3 nucleotides read TGTGCCAGCAGTCTTACACAGGGCGTAGGATATAGCAATCAGCCCCAGCATTTT.

The table lists this clonotype with many counts. CDR3 coding DNA: TGTGCCAGCCGGGGACGGACGAACACTGAAGCTTTCTTT. It codes for CASRGRTNTEAFF. The V gene is TRBV27, the J gene TRBJ1-1, with D maybe TRBD1 (5 bases). This CDR3 is built from 13 residues. Germline V gene data show CDR1 as MNHEY and CDR2 as SMNVEV (reference sequence). Trimming shortened V by 8 bases and J by 1 base, and 11 bases separated the two germline ends.

This clonotype was picked up many times. The chain carries TRBV6-2 or TRBV6-3 and TRBJ1-5, with unresolved D. Germline V gene data show CDR1 as MNHEY and CDR2 as SVGEGT. The germline V and J ends were trimmed by 0 bases and 3 bases, with 6 bases remaining between them. The length of the CDR3 is 14 residues. The CDR3 nucleotides read TGTGCCAGCAGTTACTCACAGATCAATCAGCCCCAGCATTTT. Amino acid sequence: CASSYSQINQPQHF.

This clonotype showed up many times. The chain is built from TRBV11-2 and TRBJ1-5; the match to TRBD1 covers 8 bases. V trimming: 4 bases; J trimming: 4 bases; junction bases outside the gene matches: 6. The CDR3 is 15 amino acids. The germline V gene encodes CDR1 SGHAT and CDR2 FQNNGV. CDR3 residues: CASSSGTGRNQPQHF. CDR3 bases: TGTGCCAGCAGCTCCGGGACAGGCCGGAATCAGCCCCAGCATTTT.

This clonotype has ten or more counts. The chain combines TRBV29-1 with TRBJ1-2; D perhaps matches TRBD1 (5 bases). The CDR3 contains 13 residues. V lost 5 bases, J lost 5 bases, and 15 bases lay in between. Germline V lookup: CDR1 SQVTM, CDR2 ANQGSEA. Here the CDR3 reads CSVTYQGGYGYTF. CDR3 in DNA: TGCAGCGTTACGTACCAGGGAGGGTATGGCTACACCTTC. Based on the CDR3 plus reference TRBV29-1 and TRBJ1-2, the full variable domain is SAVISQKPSRDICQRGTSLTIQCQVDSQVTMMFWYRQQPGQSLTLIATANQGSEATYESGFVIDKFPISRPNLTFSTLTVSNMSPEDSSIYLCSVTYQGGYGYTFGSGTRLTVV.

This clonotype was detected ten times or more. The CDR3 nucleotides read TGTGCCAGCAGTGAAGCGCTTCTAAACGGAGCTAAAAACATTCAGTACTTC. Translating it yields CASSEALLNGAKNIQYF. The chain employs TRBV2 and TRBJ2-4; the D is unclear. The CDR3 runs 17 residues. The V end was cut by 0 bases, the J end by 4 bases, with 16 bases between. Germline V gene data show CDR1 as SNHLY and CDR2 as FYNNEI.

This clonotype was found many times. The chain uses TRBV19 and TRBJ1-1; D possibly corresponds to TRBD1 (5 bases). CDR1 and CDR2 (germline): LNHDA, SQIVND (reference sequence). Trimming pared 6 bases from V and 0 bases from J, leaving 17 bases between. The CDR3 contains 16 residues. This chain's CDR3 is CASRWGVGRMNTEAFF. The CDR3 DNA follows: TGTGCCAGTAGGTGGGGGGTCGGCCGTATGAACACTGAAGCTTTCTTT.

The CDR3 DNA sequence: TGTGCCAGTGCTCTATATCTGGACGAGCAGTACTTC. Residues: CASALYLDEQYF. The chain recombines TRBV2 with TRBJ2-7; D is undetermined. CDR3 size: 12 residues. CDR1 is SNHLY and CDR2 is FYNNEI in the germline V gene. Trimming took off 9 bases at V and 5 bases at J, with 14 bases between the two ends.

This clonotype appeared many times. The gene calls are TRBV7-3 and TRBJ2-5; 10 nucleotides align to TRBD1. Germline V gives CDR1 SGHTA, CDR2 FQGTGA. This CDR3 contains 16 residues. After removal of 4 bases from V and 5 bases from J, the junction contained 10 bases not matched to a gene. CDR3 loop: CASSYFPRGQGETQYF. CDR3 sequence (DNA): TGTGCCAGCAGCTATTTTCCTCGGGGACAGGGGGAGACCCAGTACTTC. The entire variable domain, with the rest obtained from reference TRBV7-3 and TRBJ2-5, is as follows: GAGVSQTPSNKVTEKGKYVELRCDPISGHTALYWYRQSLGQGPEFLIYFQGTGAADDSGLPNDRFFAVRPEGSVSTLKIQRTERGDSAVYLCASSYFPRGQGETQYFGPGTRLLVL.

This clonotype was found many times. The chain uses TRBV10-3 and TRBJ1-2; no clear D. The V end lost 2 bases, the J end lost 4 bases, and 8 bases lay between the germline ends. Germline-derived CDR1 and CDR2 are ENHRY and SYGVKD. The CDR3 is made up of 13 amino acids. The CDR3 region is CAISEGRAYGYTF. The CDR3 coding sequence is TGTGCCATCAGTGAGGGCCGGGCCTATGGCTACACCTTC.

The table lists this clonotype with many counts. The chain combines TRBV7-2 with TRBJ2-6, with a weak D call TRBD1 (5 bases). V was trimmed by 2 bases and J by 4 bases, leaving 9 bases between them. CDR1 and CDR2 (germline): SGHTA, FQGNSA. This CDR3 region has 15 residues. The CDR3 bases are TGTGCCAGCAGCTTAACAGGTTTCGGGGCCAACGTCCTGACTTTC. Encoded protein: CASSLTGFGANVLTF.